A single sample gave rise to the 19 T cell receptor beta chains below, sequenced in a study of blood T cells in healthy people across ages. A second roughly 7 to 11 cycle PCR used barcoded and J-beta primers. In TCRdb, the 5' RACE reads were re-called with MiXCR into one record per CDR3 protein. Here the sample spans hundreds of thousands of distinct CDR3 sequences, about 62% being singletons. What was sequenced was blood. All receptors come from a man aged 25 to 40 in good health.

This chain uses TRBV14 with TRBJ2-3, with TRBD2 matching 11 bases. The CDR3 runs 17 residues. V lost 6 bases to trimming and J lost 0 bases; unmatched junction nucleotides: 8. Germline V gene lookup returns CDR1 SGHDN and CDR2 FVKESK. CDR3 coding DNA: TGTGCCAGCAGTAGACTAGCGGGGCGACCAAGCACAGATACGCAGTATTTT. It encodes CASSRLAGRPSTDTQYF.

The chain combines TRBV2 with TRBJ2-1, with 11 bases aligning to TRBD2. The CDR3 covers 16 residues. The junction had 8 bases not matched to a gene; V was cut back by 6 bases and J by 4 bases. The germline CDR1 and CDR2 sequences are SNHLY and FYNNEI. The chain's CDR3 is CASRPPGTSGYNEQFF. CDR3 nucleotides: TGTGCCAGCAGGCCTCCCGGGACTAGCGGTTACAATGAGCAGTTCTTC.

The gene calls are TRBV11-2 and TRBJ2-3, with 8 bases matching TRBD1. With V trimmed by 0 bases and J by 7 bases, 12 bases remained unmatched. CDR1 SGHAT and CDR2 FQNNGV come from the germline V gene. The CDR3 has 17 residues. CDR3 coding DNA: TGTGCCAGCAGCTTAGAGGGGATCCAGGGGGCTGCATATACGCAGTATTTT. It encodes CASSLEGIQGAAYTQYF.

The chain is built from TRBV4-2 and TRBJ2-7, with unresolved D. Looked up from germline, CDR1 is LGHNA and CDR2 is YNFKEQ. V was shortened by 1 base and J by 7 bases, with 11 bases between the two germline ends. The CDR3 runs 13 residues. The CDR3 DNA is TGTGCCAGCAGCCAAGCGACCTCATGGGAGCAGTACTTC. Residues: CASSQATSWEQYF.

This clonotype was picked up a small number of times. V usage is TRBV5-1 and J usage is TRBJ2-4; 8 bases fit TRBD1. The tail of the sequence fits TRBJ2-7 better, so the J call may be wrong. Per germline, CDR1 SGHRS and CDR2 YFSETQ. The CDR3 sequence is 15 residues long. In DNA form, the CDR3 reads TGCGCCAGCAGCTTGTTTGGACAGGGTAACAACGAGCAGTACTTC. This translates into CASSLFGQGNNEQYF.

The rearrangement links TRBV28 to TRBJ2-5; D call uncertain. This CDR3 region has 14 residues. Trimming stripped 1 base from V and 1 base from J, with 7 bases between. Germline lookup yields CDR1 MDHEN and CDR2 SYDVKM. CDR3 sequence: CASSLSWAQETQYF. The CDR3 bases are TGTGCCAGCAGTTTATCGTGGGCCCAAGAGACCCAGTACTTC.

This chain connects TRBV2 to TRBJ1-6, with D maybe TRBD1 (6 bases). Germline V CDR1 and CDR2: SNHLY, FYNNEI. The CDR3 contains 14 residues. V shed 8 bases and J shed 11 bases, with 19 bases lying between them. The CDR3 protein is CASRNRVGVPPLHF. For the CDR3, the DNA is TGTGCCAGCCGAAACAGGGTTGGCGTACCACCCCTCCACTTT.

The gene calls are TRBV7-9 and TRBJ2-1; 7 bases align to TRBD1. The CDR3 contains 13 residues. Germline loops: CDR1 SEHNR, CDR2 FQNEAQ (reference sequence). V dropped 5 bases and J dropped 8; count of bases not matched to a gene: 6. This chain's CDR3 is CASSQTGIHEQFF. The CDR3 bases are TGTGCCAGCAGCCAGACAGGGATCCATGAGCAGTTCTTC.

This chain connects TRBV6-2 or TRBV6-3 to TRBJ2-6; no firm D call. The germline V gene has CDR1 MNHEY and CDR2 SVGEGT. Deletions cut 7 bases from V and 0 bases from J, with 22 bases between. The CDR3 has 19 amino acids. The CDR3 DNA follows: TGTGCCAGCATTCAGGACCGCATTCTGATGGACTCTGGGGCCAACGTCCTGACTTTC. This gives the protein CASIQDRILMDSGANVLTF.

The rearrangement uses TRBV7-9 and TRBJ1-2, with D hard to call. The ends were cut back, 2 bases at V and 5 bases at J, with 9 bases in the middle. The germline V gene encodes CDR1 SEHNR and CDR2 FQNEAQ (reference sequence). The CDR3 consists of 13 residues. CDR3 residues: CASSLLSDYGYTF. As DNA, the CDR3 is TGTGCCAGCAGCTTATTATCTGATTATGGCTACACCTTC.

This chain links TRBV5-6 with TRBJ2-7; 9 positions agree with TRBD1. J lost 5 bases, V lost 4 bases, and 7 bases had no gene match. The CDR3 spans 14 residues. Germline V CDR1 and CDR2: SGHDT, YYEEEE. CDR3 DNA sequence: TGTGCCAGCAGCATGGACAGGGGACCCCACGAGCAGTACTTC. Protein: CASSMDRGPHEQYF.

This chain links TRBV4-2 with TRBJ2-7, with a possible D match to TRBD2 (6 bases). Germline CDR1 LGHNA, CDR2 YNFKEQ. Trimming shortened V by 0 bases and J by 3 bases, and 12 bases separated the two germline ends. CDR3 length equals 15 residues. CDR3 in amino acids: CASSQEEEGYYEQYF. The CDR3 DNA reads TGTGCCAGCAGCCAAGAGGAGGAGGGATACTACGAGCAGTACTTC.

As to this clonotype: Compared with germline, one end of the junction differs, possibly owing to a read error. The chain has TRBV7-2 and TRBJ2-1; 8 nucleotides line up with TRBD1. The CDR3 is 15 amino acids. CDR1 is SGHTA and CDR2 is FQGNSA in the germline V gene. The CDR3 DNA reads TGTGCCAGCAGCTTAATGACAGGGGCATACAATGAACAGTTCTTC. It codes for CASSLMTGAYNEQFF.

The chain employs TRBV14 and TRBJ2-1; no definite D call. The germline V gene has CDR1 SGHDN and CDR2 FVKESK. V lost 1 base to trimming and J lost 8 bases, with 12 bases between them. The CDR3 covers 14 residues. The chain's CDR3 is CASSQGLSRDEQFF. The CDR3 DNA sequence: TGTGCCAGCAGCCAAGGGCTTTCTAGGGATGAGCAGTTCTTC.

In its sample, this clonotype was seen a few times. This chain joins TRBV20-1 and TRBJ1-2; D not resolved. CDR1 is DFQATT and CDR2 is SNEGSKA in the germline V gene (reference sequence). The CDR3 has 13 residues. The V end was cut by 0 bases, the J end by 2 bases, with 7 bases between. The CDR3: CSARDTENYGYTF. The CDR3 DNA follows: TGCAGTGCTAGAGATACAGAGAACTATGGCTACACCTTC.

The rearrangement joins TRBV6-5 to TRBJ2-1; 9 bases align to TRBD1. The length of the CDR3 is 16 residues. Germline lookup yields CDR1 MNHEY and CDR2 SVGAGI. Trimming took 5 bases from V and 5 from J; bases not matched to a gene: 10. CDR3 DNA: TGTGCCAGCAGTGGTCTGCCGGGACAGGGTAACAATGAGCAGTTCTTC. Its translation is CASSGLPGQGNNEQFF.

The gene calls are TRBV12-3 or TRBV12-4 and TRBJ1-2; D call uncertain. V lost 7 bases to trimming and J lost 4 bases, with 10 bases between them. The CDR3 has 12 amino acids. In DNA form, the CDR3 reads TGTGCCAGCACCCGGGCGGGCTATGGCTACACCTTC. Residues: CASTRAGYGYTF.

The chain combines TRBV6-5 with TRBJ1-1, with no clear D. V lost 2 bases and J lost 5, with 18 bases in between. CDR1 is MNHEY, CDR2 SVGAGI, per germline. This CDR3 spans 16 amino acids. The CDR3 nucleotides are TGTGCCAGCAGTTACCCCCTCGACACGGGAGGGACTGAAGCTTTCTTT. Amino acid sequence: CASSYPLDTGGTEAFF.

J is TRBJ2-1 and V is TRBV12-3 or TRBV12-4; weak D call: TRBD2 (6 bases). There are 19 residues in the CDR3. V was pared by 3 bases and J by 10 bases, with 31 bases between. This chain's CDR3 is CASSLGELSTSPTTCEQFF. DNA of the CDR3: TGTGCCAGCAGTTTGGGGGAATTGTCTACTAGCCCGACGACCTGCGAGCAGTTCTTC.